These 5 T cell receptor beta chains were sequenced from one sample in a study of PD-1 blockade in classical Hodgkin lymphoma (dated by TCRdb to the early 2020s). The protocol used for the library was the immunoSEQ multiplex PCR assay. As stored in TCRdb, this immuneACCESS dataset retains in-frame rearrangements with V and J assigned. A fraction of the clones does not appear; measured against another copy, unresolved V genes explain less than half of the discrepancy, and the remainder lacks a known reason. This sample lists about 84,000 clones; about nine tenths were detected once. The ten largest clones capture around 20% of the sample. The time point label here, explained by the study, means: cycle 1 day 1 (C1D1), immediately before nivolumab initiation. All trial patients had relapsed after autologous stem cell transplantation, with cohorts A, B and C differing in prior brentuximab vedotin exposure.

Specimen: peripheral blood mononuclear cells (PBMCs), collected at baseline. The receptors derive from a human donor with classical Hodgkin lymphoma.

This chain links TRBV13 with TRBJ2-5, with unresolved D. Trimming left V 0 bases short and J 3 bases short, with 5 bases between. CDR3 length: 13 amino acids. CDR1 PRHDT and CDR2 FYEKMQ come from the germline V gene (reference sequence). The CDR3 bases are TGTGCCAGCAGCTTAGGCTATAAAGAGACCCAGTACTTC. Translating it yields CASSLGYKETQYF.

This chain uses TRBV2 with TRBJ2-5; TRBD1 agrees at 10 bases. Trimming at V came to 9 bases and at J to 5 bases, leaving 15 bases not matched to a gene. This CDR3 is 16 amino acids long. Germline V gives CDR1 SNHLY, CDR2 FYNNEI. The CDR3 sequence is CARSKWGTGDGETQYF. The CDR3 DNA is TGTGCCAGGAGCAAATGGGGGACAGGGGATGGGGAGACCCAGTACTTC.

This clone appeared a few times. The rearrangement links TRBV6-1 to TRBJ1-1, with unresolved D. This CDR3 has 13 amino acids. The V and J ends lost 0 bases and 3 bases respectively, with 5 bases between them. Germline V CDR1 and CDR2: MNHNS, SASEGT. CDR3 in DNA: TGTGCCAGCAGTGAAGCCTCGGACACTGAAGCTTTCTTT. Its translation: CASSEASDTEAFF.

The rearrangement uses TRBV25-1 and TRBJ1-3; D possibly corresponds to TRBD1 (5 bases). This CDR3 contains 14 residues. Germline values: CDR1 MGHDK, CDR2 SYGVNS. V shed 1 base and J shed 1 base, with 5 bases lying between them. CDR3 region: CASSEWGSGNTIYF. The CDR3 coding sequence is TGTGCCAGCAGTGAATGGGGGTCTGGAAACACCATATATTTT.

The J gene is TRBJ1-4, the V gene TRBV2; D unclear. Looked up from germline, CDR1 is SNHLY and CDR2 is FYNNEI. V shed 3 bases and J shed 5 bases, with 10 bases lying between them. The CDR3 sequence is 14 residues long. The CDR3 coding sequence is TGTGCCAGCAGTGACCCGGCAGGAAATGAAAAACTGTTTTTT. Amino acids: CASSDPAGNEKLFF.